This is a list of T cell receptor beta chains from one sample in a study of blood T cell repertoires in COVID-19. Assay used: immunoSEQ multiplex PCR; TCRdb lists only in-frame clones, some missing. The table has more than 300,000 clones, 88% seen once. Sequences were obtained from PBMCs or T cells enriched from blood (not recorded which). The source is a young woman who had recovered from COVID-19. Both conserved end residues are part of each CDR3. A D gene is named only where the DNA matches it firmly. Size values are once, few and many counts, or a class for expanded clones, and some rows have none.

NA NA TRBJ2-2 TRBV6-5 TGTGCCAGCAGCCGGACATCCGGGGAGCTGTTTTTT CASSRTSGELFF
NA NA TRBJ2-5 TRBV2 TGTGCCAGCACTCGGCGGGGCTACCAAGAGACCCAGTACTTC CASTRRGYQETQYF
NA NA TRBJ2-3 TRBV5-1 TGCGCCAGCAGCGCCGATCCGGGGTCCGGGGGTACGCAGTATTTT CASSADPGSGGTQYF
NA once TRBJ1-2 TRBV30 TGTGCCTGGACCCTGGGGCGAGGCTATGGCTACACCTTC CAWTLGRGYGYTF
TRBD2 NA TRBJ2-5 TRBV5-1 TGCGCCAGCAGCTTGGCCCCCCACTTAGTGCTAGCGGGGGCACAAGAGACCCAGTACTTC CASSLAPHLVLAGAQETQYF
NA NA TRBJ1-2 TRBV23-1 TGCGCCAGCGATCCCTTGTTGGGGGCGCATAAAAGCTATGGCTACACCTTC CASDPLLGAHKSYGYTF
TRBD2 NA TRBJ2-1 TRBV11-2 TGTGCCAGCAGCACACCACAGCGGGGTCTTAAACTTGAGCAGTTCTTC CASSTPQRGLKLEQFF
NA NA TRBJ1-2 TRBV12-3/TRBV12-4 TGTGCCAGCAGACTTACAGAGAACTATGGCTACACCTTC CASRLTENYGYTF
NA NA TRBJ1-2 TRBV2 TGTGCCAGCAGTTTAAATGCCGGGAACCGGGAAGGCTACACCTTC CASSLNAGNREGYTF
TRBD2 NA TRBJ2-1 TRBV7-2 TGTGCCAGCACCTATAGCGGGGGCCCCCACAATGAGCAGTTCTTC CASTYSGGPHNEQFF
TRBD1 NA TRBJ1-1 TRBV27 TGTGCCAGCAGTTACGGACAGGGAGTGACTGAAGCTTTCTTT CASSYGQGVTEAFF
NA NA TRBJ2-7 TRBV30 TGTGCCTGGAGTGTATACCCTCGGGGGAAGTACGAGCAGTACTTC CAWSVYPRGKYEQYF
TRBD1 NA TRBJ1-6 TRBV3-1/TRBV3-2 TGTGCCAGCAGCGCACGGGACAGGGGGGATGGTTCACCCCTCCACTTT CASSARDRGDGSPLHF
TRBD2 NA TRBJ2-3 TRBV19 TGTGCCAGTAGTAGGGGGGGGGATGAAGATACGCAGTATTTT CASSRGGDEDTQYF
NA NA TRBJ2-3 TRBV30 TGTGCCTGGAGTTTAACCCCTGGCAGGGGGGCAGATACGCAGTATTTT CAWSLTPGRGADTQYF
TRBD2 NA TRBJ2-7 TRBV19 TGTGCCAGTAGTCCCTCCTGGGAGGGAGCCTACGAGCAGTACTTC CASSPSWEGAYEQYF
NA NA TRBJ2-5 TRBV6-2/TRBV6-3 TGTGCCAGCAGTTACGAGGGAGAGACCCAGTACTTC CASSYEGETQYF
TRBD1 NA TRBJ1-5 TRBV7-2 TGTGCCAGCAGCAAAAGTGGGACAGGGCCCTATAGCAATCAGCCCCAGCATTTT CASSKSGTGPYSNQPQHF
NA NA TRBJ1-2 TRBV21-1 TGTGCCAGCAGCAAAGACGAAGGGGGTTACGGCTACACCTTC CASSKDEGGYGYTF
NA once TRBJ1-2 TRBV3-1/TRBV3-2 TGTGCCAGCAGCCGACGGACGGGAAACTATGGCTACACCTTC CASSRRTGNYGYTF
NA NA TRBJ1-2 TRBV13 TGTGCCAGCAGCTTAGGGAATGGGCCTTCTGGTGGCTACACCTTC CASSLGNGPSGGYTF
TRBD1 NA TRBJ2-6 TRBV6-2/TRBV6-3 TGTGCCAGCAGTTCCCTGGGACAGGCTGGGGCCAACGTCCTGACTTTC CASSSLGQAGANVLTF
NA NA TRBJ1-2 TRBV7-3 TGTGCCAGCAGCGCCCTGGGAGGGATGGACTATGGCTACACCTTC CASSALGGMDYGYTF
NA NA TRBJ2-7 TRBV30 TGTGCCTGGAGAATAGCCCAGGGGTCCTACGAGCAGTACTTC CAWRIAQGSYEQYF
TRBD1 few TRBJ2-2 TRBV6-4 TGTGCCAGCAGTGAACAGGGGTCCACCGGGGAGCTGTTTTTT CASSEQGSTGELFF
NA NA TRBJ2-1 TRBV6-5 TGTGCCAGCAACAACCGAAAAGTGAATGAGCAGTTCTTC CASNNRKVNEQFF
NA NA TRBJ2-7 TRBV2 TGTGCCAGCATGGGAGAGCGCTACTCCTACGAGCAGTACTTC CASMGERYSYEQYF
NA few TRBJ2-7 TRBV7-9 TGTGCCAGCAGCGAAAGCAGAACAGGTGAAGCCTACGAGCAGTACTTC CASSESRTGEAYEQYF
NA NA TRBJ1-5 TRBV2 TGTGCCAGCAGTGAAGAGGCGGACACCCTCAATCAGCCCCAGCATTTT CASSEEADTLNQPQHF
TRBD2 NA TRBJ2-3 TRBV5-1 TGCGCCAGCAGCTCGGGGACTAGCGGGGGTACAGATACGCAGTATTTT CASSSGTSGGTDTQYF
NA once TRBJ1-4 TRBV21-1 TGTGCCAGCAGCAAAGTCCGGTTTACCAATGAAAAACTGTTTTTT CASSKVRFTNEKLFF
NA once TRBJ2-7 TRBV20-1 TGCAGTGCTGGCGGGGCCTACGAGCAGTACTTC CSAGGAYEQYF
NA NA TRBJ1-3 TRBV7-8 TGTGCCAGCAGCCGTGACAGGTCCAACTCTGGAAACACCATATATTTT CASSRDRSNSGNTIYF
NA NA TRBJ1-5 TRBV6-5 TGTGCCAGCAGCCCGGGAGCGTCTCGGCCCCAGCATTTT CASSPGASRPQHF
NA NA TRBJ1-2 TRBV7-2 TGTGCCAGCAGCTCCCTCGGGGGGGGTCCCTTTCCTAACTATGGCTACACCTTC CASSSLGGGPFPNYGYTF
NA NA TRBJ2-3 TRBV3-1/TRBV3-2 TGTGCCAGCAGCCAAGGGCGGAGCACAGATACGCAGTATTTT CASSQGRSTDTQYF
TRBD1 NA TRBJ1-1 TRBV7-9 TGTGCCAGCAGCCTCGTCCCGGGACAGGCCCTGAACACTGAAGCTTTCTTT CASSLVPGQALNTEAFF
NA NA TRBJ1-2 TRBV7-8 TGTGCCAGCAGCTTAATTCCGGAGACGGGCTATGGCTACACCTTC CASSLIPETGYGYTF
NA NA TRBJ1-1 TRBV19 TGTGCCAGTAGTATAGATCTATGGATTTCGGAGACGAACACTGAAGCTTTCTTT CASSIDLWISETNTEAFF
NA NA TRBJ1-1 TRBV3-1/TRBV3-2 TGTGCCAGCAGCGTCGGGGGGGTAAACACTGAAGCTTTCTTT CASSVGGVNTEAFF
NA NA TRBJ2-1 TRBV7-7 TGTGCTAGCAGCTCACAGGCGGGGAATGAGCAGTTCTTC CASSSQAGNEQFF
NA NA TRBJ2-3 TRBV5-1 TGCGCCAGCAGTTTGGACGGCGGGGAGGGGGTAAGAGATACGCAGTATTTT CASSLDGGEGVRDTQYF
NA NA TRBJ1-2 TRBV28 TGTGCCAGCAGATTGGGGGGGACCCTTAACTATGGCTACACCTTC CASRLGGTLNYGYTF
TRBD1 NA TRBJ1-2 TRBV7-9 TGTGCCAGCAGCTTTACAGGGGGGCTGAACTATGGCTACACCTTC CASSFTGGLNYGYTF
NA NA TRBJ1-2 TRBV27 TGTGCCAGCAGTTTAGGGCAGGGATATGGCTACACCTTC CASSLGQGYGYTF
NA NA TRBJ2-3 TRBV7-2 TGTGCCAGCAGCTTTTCATCAGATACGCAGTATTTT CASSFSSDTQYF
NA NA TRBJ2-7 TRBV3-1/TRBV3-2 TGTGCCAGCAGCCACCTCCGGTTTGGCAGGGTGAGAGGAGAGCAGTACTTC CASSHLRFGRVRGEQYF
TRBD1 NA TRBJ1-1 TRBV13 TGTGCCAGCAGCATCGAGGGACAGATTGAAGCTTTCTTT CASSIEGQIEAFF
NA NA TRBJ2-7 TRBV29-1 TGCAGCGTTACAGTCGGATACGAGCAGTACTTC CSVTVGYEQYF
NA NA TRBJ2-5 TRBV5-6 TGTGCCAGCAGCTTGGGGGCGACACAAGAGACCCAGTACTTC CASSLGATQETQYF